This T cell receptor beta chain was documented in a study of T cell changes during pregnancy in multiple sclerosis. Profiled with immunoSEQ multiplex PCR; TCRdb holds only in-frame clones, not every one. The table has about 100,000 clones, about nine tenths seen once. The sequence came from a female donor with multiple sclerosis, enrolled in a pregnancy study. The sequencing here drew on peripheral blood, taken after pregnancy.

CDR3 in DNA: TGTGCCAGCAGCGTCGAGACAGGGAACACTGAAGCTTTCTTT. Translation gives CASSVETGNTEAFF. This chain connects TRBV13 to TRBJ1-1; TRBD1 might be the D (6 bases). This CDR3 is built from 14 residues. The V and J ends lost 5 bases and 1 base respectively, with 11 bases between them. Germline V gives CDR1 PRHDT, CDR2 FYEKMQ (reference sequence).